This T cell receptor (beta chain) was recorded in a study of beta chain features in type 1 diabetes. Expressed TCRB transcripts were sequenced because the entire RNA isolate underwent reverse transcription. The average read count of naive, central memory and regulatory T cell samples was about 3.3 million. Measured with immunoSEQ multiplex PCR; TCRdb has only the in-frame clones, and not every one. The sample has 300,000 or so clones, roughly an eighth seen once. Study results and limitations: A moderate, significant TCRB CDR3 shortening appeared in type 1 diabetes across four CD4+ subsets.

Germline V gives CDR1 LGHNA, CDR2 YNFKEQ. The CDR3 is made up of 13 amino acids. V was shortened by 0 bases and J by 4 bases, with 5 bases between the two germline ends. This clone was counted only a few times. The antigen is not known. Donors contributed one heparinised blood draw apiece, averaging approximately 0.12 L. By way of CD45RO/CCR7/CD25/CD127/CD95/CD27, the CD4+ regulatory, stem cell-like memory, central memory and naive cells were sorted. Populations obtained by sorting all exceeded 95% purity. The clonotype originates from a man aged 30 to 45 with type 1 diabetes. The material sequenced was naive CD4+ T cells from blood. V and J are TRBV4-2 and TRBJ2-3; perhaps TRBD2 as D (5 bases). The CDR3 DNA follows: TGTGCCAGCAGCCAAGATAGCGCAGATACGCAGTATTTT. It is translated as CASSQDSADTQYF.